The sequence of this T cell receptor (beta chain) was determined in a study of cytomegalovirus exposure and HLA in healthy donors. Primers included in the PCR were 60 Vbeta and 13 Jbeta primers. Sequenced by immunoSEQ multiplex PCR; TCRdb stores in-frame clones only, minus some. The sample has over 80,000 clones; about 83% are singletons. Germline V lookup: CDR1 SGHAT, CDR2 FQDESV (reference sequence). Trimming cost V 5 bases and J 1 base; bases outside gene matches: 5. The CDR3 is 16 residues long. This receptor was taken from a man aged 55 to 70 in good health and CMV-seropositive. The sequenced material came from PBMCs. The chain uses TRBV11-1 and TRBJ1-4, with 9 positions matching TRBD1. The CDR3 nucleotides read TGTGCCAGCAGCCCCGGACAGGGGAAAACTAATGAAAAACTGTTTTTT. Translating gives CASSPGQGKTNEKLFF. The complete variable domain, with remaining parts taken from reference TRBV11-1 and TRBJ1-4, reads EAEVAQSPRYKITEKSQAVAFWCDPISGHATLYWYRQILGQGPELLVQFQDESVVDDSQLPKDRFSAERLKGVDSTLKIQPAELGDSAMYLCASSPGQGKTNEKLFFGSGTQLSVL.